Listed here is a single T cell receptor beta chain. No antigen is known for it. No much larger clonotype is one base removed from it; base qualities were not supplied. The sample originates from a study of T cell responses to AZD1222 COVID-19 vaccine (dated by TCRdb to the early 2020s). At the level of the whole study: AZD1222 recipients with second doses at about 4 weeks or about 12 weeks were pooled, because spike-specific TCR depth and breadth did not differ between schedules. A total of more than 230 trial participants underwent TCR sequencing, of whom around 200 received two doses of AZD1222 and some 25 received two doses of the MenACWY control vaccine. Trial participants were enrolled by age into 18-55, 56-69 and 70-plus year subgroups, with approximately 150, 28 and 58 TCR-sequenced participants respectively. Here is what the overall study found, with its caveats: Reportedly, close to half of the unique spike-specific TCRs recognized epitopes lying outside the regions that are mutated in the B.1.351 and B.1.1.7 variants. The whole spike protein was spanned by vaccine-associated CD4 TCRs, and dominant responses were seen in regions 160-218 and 743-854. Only 5 to 7 AZD1222 recipients were SARS-CoV-2 seropositive at baseline, limiting conclusions about previously exposed vaccinees. No day 14 peak-response samples were available, so repertoires were characterized only after the peak T cell response. Participants were mostly white British, with more females than males. The authors suggested clonal diversity may have been underestimated. The 56-69-year group was small, and its depth increase did not reach significance, likely because of low power. A significant rise in spike-specific TCR breadth and depth was observed after two AZD1222 doses relative to day 0 and relative to MenACWY recipients.

Taken with the paper, the label for time point translates to: baseline before first vaccination. The vaccinee samples were drawn from two UK trials, COV001 and COV002, one of which was a single-blind randomized controlled phase 2/3 trial testing AZD1222 (ChAdOx1 nCoV-19) in healthy adults. Trial participant PBMC samples were collected at day 0 and day 28 after the second dose for TCRbeta chain sequencing. Deletion took 0 bases off V and 4 bases off J, with a span of 14 bases between the germline ends. From a lookup of the germline V gene, CDR1 and CDR2 are SGDLS and YYNGEE. The CDR3 runs 16 amino acids, cysteine and phenylalanine included. Of the read, only the CDR3 DNA is kept; its 48 bases are in frame from base 1. The CDR3 regions of human TCRbeta chains were subjected to immunosequencing. In the source study's methods: TCRs in the repertoires were compared against a reference library of SARS-CoV-2-specific TCRs that had been generated with the MIRA antigen-specificity platform. Breadth was defined as the fraction of unique TCRs that were SARS-CoV-2-associated. Depth was defined as the fraction of total T cells that were SARS-CoV-2-associated. Using the MIRA data, every spike-specific TCR was mapped to the spike region that the TCR reacted to and assigned to either a CD4 or a CD8 class. Log10-transformed breadth and depth values were compared by one-way ANOVA with Sidak's multiple comparisons tests. The immuneACCESS repertoire file appears here via TCRdb, limited to in-frame rearrangements. These files lack a portion of the clones; in checked studies, under half of the deficit traces to unresolved V genes, and the cause of the others is not known. V and J calls and clone size are those listed in that table; D and trimming were worked out from the DNA. This sample lists 100,000 to 120,000 clones; roughly 88% were detected once. The ten largest clonotypes hold 2% to 3% of the sample.

Recombination connected TRBV9 to TRBJ1-3; the D region possibly corresponds to TRBD1 (5 bases align). The receptor was isolated from an adult in good health. The specimen comprised peripheral blood, sampled on day 0 of AZD1222 vaccination. CDR3 protein: CASSVARGWTGNTIYF. The nucleotides are TGTGCCAGCAGCGTAGCCCGGGGCTGGACGGGAAACACCATATATTTT.